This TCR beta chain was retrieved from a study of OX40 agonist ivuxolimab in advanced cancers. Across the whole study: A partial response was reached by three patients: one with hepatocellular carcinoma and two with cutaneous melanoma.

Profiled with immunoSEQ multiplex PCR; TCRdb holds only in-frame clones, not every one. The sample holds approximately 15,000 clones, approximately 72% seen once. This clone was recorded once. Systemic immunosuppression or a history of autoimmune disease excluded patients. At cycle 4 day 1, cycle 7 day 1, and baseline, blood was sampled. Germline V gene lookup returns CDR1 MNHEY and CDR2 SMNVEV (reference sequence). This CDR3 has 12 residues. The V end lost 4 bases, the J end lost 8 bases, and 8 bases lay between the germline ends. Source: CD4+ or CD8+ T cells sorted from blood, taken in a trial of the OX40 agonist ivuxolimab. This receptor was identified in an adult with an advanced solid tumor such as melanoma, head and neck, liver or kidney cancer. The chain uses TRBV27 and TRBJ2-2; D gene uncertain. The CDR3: CASSSSGGELFF. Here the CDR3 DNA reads TGTGCCAGCAGTTCGTCCGGGGGGGAGCTGTTTTTT.